The clone carrying this T cell receptor (beta chain) has a count of ten or more. No antigen is known for it. This entry belongs to a study of T cells in Graves' hyperthyroidism and ophthalmopathy. PBMCs were collected from a roughly 10 ml volume of fresh peripheral blood. Points from the study as a whole: Blood samples included most of the expanded thyroid clonotypes exceeding 0.001. Ophthalmopathy got predicted by the model a median about 6.5 months before its onset.

The CDR3 runs to 14 residues. Germline V gives CDR1 ENHRY, CDR2 SYGVKD. Trimming removed 3 bases at V and 3 bases at J, with 9 bases between. There were TCR beta CDR3 regions amplified from RNA transcripts. The TCR CDR3 first-round RT-PCR relied on the HTBI primer set. TCRdb processed the multiplex PCR reads anew with MiXCR; each CDR3 protein has one entry. This table holds hundreds of thousands of distinct CDR3 sequences, approximately 15% found once. The clonotype comes from a woman aged 18-35 years with Graves' hyperthyroidism. Material for sequencing was blood. This chain links TRBV10-3 with TRBJ2-1; the D gene is possibly TRBD1 (6 bases). The CDR3 reads CAISDPTGYNEQFF. In DNA, the CDR3 is TGTGCCATCAGTGACCCGACAGGCTACAATGAGCAGTTCTTC.